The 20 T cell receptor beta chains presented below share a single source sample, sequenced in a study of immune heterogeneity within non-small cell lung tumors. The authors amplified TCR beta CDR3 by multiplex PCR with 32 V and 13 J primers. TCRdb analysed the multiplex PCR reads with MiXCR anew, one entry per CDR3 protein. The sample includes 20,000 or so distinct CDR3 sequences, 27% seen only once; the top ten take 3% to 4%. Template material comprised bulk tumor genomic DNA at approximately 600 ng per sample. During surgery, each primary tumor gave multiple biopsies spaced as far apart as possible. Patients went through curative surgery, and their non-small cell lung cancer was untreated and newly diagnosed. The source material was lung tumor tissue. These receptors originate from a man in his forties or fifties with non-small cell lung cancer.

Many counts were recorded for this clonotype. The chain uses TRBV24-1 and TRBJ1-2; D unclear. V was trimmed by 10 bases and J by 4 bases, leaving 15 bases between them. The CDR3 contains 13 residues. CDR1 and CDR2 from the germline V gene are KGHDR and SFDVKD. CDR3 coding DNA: TGTGCCACGCTGACCCACCCTTCCTATGGCTACACCTTC. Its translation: CATLTHPSYGYTF.

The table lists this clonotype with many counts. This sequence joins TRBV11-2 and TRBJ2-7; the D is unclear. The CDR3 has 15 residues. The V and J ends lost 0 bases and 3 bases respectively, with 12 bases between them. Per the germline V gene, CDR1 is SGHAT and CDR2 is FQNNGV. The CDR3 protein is CASSLDLRTHYEQYF. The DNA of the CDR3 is TGTGCCAGCAGCTTAGATCTACGAACGCACTACGAGCAGTACTTC.

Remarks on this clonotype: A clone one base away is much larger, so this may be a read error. CDR3 bases: TGTGCCAGCGGTTTACAGAACGAGAAGTACTTC. This codes for CASGLQNEKYF. The chain joins TRBV2 to TRBJ2-7, with D uncertain. The CDR3 sequence is 11 residues long. CDR1 SNHLY and CDR2 FYNNEI come from the germline V gene.

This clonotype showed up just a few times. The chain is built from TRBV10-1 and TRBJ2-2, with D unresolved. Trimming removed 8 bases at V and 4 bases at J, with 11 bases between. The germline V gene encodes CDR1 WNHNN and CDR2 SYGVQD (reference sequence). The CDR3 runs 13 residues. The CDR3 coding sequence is TGCGCCAGCTGGCCATCCCTCACCGGGGAGCTGTTTTTT. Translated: CASWPSLTGELFF.

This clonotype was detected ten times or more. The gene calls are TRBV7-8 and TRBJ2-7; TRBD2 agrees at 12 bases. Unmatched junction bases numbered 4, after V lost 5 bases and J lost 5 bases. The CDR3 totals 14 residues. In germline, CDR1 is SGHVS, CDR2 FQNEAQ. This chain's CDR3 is CASSMTSGSHEQYF. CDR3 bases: TGTGCCAGCAGCATGACTAGCGGGAGCCACGAGCAGTACTTC.

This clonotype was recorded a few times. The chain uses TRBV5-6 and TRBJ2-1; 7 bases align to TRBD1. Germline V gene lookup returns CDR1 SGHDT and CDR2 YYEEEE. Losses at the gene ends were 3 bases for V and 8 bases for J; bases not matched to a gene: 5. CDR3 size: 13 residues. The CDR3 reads CASSSRGSYEQFF. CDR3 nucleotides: TGTGCCAGCAGCTCCAGGGGGAGCTATGAGCAGTTCTTC.

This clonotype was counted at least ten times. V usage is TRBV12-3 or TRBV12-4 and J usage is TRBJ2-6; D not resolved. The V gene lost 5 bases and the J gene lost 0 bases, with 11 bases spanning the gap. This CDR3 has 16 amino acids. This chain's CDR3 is CASSPGRTSGANVLTF. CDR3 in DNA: TGTGCCAGCAGTCCAGGACGTACCTCTGGGGCCAACGTCCTGACTTTC.

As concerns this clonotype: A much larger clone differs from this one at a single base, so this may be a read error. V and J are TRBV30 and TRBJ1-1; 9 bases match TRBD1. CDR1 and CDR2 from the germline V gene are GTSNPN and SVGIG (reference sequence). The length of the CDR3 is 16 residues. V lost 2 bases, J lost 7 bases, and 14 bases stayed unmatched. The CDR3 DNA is TGTGCCTGGAGTACCACAGGACAGGGGCGAGGGATTGAAGCTTTCTTT. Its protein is CAWSTTGQGRGIEAFF.

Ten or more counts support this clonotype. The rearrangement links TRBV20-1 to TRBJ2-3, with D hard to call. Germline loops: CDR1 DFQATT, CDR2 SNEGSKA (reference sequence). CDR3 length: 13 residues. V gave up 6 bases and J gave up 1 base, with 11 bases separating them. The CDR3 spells CSAPRPGTDTQYF. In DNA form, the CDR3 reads TGCAGTGCCCCCAGACCTGGCACAGATACGCAGTATTTT.

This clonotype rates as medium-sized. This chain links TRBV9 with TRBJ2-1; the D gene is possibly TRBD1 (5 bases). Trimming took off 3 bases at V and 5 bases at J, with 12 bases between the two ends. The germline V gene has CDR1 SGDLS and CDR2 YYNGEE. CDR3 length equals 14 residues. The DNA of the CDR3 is TGTGCCAGCAGCGCTTGGGGCGGACACAATGAGCAGTTCTTC. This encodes CASSAWGGHNEQFF. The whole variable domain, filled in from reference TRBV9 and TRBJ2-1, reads DSGVTQTPKHLITATGQRVTLRCSPRSGDLSVYWYQQSLDQGLQFLIQYYNGEERAKGNILERFSAQQFPDLHSELNLSSLELGDSALYFCASSAWGGHNEQFFGPGTRLTVL.

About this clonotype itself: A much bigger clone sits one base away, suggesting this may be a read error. CDR3 coding DNA: TGTGACAGCAGCTACGGACTAGCGGGAGGGCCGGGGGAGACCCAGTACTTC. This translates into CDSSYGLAGGPGETQYF. This sequence joins TRBV7-8 and TRBJ2-5, with 15 bases identical to TRBD2. The CDR3 is 17 residues long. CDR1 is SGHVS, CDR2 FQNEAQ, per germline.

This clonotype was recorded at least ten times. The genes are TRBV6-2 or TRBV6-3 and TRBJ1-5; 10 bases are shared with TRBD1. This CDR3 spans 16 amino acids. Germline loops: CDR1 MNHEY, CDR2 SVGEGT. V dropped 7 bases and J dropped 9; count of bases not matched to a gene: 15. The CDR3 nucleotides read TGTGCCAGCACCAGGGACAGGGGCGGCCTATCTTCGCCCCAGCATTTT. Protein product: CASTRDRGGLSSPQHF.

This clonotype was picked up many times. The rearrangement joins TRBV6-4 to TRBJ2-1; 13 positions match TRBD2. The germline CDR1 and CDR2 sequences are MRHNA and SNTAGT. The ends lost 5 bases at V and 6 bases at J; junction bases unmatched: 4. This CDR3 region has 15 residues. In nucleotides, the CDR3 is TGTGCCAGCAGTTCGGGACTAGCGGGACGCAATGAGCAGTTCTTC. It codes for CASSSGLAGRNEQFF.

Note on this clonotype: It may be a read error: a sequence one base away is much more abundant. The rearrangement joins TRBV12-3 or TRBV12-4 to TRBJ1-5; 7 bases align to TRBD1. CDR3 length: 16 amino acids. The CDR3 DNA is TGTGCCAGCAGTTCGACAGGGAAGTCGGGCAATCAGACCCAGCATTTT. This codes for CASSSTGKSGNQTQHF.

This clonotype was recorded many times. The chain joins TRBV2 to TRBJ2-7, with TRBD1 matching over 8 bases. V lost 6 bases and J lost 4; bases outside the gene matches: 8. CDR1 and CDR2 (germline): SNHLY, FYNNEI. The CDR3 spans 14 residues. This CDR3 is CASSYQQGGYEQYF. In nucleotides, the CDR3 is TGTGCCAGCAGCTACCAACAGGGGGGATACGAGCAGTACTTC.

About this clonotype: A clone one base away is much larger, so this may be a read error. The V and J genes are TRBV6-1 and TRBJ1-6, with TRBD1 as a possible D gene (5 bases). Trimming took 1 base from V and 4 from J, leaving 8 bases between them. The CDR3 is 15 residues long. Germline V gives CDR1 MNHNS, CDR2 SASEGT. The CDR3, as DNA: TGTGCCAGCAGTGAAGGGTCAGGGTATAATTCACCCCTCCACTTT. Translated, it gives CASSEGSGYNSPLHF.

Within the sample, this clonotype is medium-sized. CDR3 protein: CASSLGGGPNTEAFF. CDR3 bases: TGTGCCAGCAGTTTAGGCGGAGGACCGAACACTGAAGCTTTCTTT. V is TRBV12-3 or TRBV12-4 and J is TRBJ1-1, with unresolved D. The CDR3 spans 15 residues. Deletions cut 1 base from V and 1 base from J, with 10 bases between.

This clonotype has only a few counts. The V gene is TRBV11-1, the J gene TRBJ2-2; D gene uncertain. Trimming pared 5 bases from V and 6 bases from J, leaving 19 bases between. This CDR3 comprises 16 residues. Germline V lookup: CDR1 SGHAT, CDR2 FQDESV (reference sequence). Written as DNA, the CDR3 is TGTGCCAGCAGCCCTGCCTTGGGCCTCGGATCCGGGGAGCTGTTTTTT. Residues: CASSPALGLGSGELFF. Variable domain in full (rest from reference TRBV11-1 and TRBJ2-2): EAEVAQSPRYKITEKSQAVAFWCDPISGHATLYWYRQILGQGPELLVQFQDESVVDDSQLPKDRFSAERLKGVDSTLKIQPAELGDSAMYLCASSPALGLGSGELFFGEGSRLTVL.

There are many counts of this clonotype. CDR3: CASILAGSSYNEQFF. CDR3 nucleotide sequence: TGTGCCAGCATTCTAGCGGGGAGCTCCTACAATGAGCAGTTCTTC. This chain links TRBV12-3 or TRBV12-4 with TRBJ2-1, with 9 bases aligning to TRBD2. V was clipped by 7 bases and J by 0 bases; unmatched bases: 4. This CDR3 has 15 residues.

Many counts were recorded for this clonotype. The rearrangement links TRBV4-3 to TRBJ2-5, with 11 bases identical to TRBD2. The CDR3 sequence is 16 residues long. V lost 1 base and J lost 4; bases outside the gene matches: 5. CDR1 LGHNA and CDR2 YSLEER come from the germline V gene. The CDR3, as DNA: TGCGCCAGCAGCCAAGTCCTAGCGGGAGGCCGAGAGACCCAGTACTTC. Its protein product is CASSQVLAGGRETQYF.